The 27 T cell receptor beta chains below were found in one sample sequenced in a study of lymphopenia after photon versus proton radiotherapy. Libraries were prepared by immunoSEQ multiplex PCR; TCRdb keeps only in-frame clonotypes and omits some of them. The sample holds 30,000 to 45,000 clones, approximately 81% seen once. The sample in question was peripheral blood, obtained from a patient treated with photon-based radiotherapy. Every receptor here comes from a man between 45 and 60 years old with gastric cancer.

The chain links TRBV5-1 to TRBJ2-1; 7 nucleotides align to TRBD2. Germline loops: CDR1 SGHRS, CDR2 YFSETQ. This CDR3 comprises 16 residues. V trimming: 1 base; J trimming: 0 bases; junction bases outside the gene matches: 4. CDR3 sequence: CASSLSGGSSYNEQFF. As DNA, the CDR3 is TGCGCCAGCAGCTTGTCGGGCGGGAGCTCCTACAATGAGCAGTTCTTC.

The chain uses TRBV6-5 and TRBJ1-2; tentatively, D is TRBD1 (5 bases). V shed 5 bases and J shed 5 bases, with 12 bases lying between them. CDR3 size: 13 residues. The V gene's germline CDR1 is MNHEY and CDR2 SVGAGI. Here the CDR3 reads CASSGSRQYGYTF. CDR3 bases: TGTGCCAGCAGTGGATCGCGACAGTATGGCTACACCTTC.

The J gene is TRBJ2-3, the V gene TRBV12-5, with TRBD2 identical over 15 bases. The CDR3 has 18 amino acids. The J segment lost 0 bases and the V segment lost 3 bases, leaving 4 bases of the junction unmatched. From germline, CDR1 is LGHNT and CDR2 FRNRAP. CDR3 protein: CASGFGLAGGPSTDTQYF. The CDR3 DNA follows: TGTGCTAGTGGTTTCGGACTAGCGGGAGGGCCTAGCACAGATACGCAGTATTTT.

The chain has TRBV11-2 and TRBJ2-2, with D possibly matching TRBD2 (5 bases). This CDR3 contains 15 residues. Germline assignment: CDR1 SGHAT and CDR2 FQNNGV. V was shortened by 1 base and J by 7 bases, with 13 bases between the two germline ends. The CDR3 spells CASSLGGTGSGELFF. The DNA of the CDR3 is TGTGCCAGCAGCTTAGGAGGAACGGGGAGCGGGGAGCTGTTTTTT.

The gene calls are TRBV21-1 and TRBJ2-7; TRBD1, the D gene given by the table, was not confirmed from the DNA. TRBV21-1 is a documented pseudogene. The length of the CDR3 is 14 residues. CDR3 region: CASCLDRAPYEQYF. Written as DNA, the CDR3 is TGTGCCAGCTGTCTCGACAGGGCCCCCTACGAGCAGTACTTC.

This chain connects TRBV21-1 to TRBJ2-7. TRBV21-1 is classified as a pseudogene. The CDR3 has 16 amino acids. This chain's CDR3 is CASSSEGRLPSYEQYF. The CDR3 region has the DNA TGTGCCAGCAGCTCCGAAGGGCGGTTACCCTCCTACGAGCAGTACTTC.

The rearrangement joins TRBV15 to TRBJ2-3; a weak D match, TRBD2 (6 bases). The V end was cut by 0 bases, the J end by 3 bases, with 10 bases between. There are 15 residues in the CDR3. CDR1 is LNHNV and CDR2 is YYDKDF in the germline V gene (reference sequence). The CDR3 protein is CATSRDFGGTDTQYF. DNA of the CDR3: TGTGCCACCAGCAGAGATTTCGGGGGAACAGATACGCAGTATTTT.

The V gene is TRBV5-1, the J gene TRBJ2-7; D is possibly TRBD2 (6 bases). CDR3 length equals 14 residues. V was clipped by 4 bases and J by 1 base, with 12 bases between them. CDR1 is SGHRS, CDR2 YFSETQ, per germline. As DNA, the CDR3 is TGCGCCAGCAGCGGCGGGACGGAGTCCTACGAGCAGTACTTC. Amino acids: CASSGGTESYEQYF.

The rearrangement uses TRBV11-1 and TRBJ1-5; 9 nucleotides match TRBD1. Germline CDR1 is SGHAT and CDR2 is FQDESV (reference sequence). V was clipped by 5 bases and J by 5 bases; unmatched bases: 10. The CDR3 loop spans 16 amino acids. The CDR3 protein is CASSPLTGGRDQPQHF. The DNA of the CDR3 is TGTGCCAGCAGCCCGCTGACAGGGGGTAGGGATCAGCCCCAGCATTTT.

The DNA of the CDR3 is TGCGCCAGCAGCCAGACCCCCAGGGGACGTAATGAAAAACTGTTTTTT. Translating it yields CASSQTPRGRNEKLFF. This sequence joins TRBV4-1 and TRBJ1-4; possibly TRBD1 for D (6 bases). V dropped 3 bases and J dropped 4 bases, with 15 bases sitting between them. Germline V CDR1 and CDR2: MGHRA, YSYEKL. There are 16 residues in the CDR3.

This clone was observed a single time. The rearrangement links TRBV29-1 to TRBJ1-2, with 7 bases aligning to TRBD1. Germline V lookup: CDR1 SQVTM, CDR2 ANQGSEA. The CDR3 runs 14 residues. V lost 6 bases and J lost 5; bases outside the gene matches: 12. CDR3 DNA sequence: TGCAGCGTCAGGGAGGGACAGCATCCTTATGGCTACACCTTC. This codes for CSVREGQHPYGYTF. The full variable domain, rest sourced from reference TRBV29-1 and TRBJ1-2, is SAVISQKPSRDICQRGTSLTIQCQVDSQVTMMFWYRQQPGQSLTLIATANQGSEATYESGFVIDKFPISRPNLTFSTLTVSNMSPEDSSIYLCSVREGQHPYGYTFGSGTRLTVV.

Here the CDR3 reads CASSPGGYEQYF. DNA for the CDR3: TGTGCCAGCAGCCCGGGGGGGTACGAGCAGTACTTC. The V call is TRBV5-4, the J call TRBJ2-5, with TRBD2 matching 8 bases. With the DNA end fitting TRBJ2-7 better, the J assignment may be wrong. CDR3 length: 12 amino acids. The V gene's germline CDR1 is SGHNT and CDR2 YYREEE (reference sequence).

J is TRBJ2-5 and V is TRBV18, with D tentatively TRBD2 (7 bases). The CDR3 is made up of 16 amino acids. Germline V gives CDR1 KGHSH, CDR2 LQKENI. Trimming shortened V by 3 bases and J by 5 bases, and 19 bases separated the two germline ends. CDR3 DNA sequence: TGTGCCAGCTCACCCCGGGTCACAGGGAGGGTCGAGACCCAGTACTTC. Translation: CASSPRVTGRVETQYF.

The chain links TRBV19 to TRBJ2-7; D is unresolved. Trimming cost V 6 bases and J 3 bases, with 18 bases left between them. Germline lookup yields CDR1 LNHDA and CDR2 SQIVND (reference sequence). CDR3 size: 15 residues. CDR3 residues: CASSSSPRPGYEQYF. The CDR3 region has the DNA TGTGCCAGTAGCTCAAGCCCCCGACCGGGCTACGAGCAGTACTTC.

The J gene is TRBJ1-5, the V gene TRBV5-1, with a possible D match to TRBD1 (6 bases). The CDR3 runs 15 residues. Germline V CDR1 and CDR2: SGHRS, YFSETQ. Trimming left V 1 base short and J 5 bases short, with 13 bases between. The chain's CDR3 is CASSLSGGHDQPQHF. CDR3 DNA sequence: TGCGCCAGCAGCTTGAGCGGGGGCCATGATCAGCCCCAGCATTTT.

CDR3 amino acids: CASSTRDASNGQYF. The CDR3 region has the DNA TGTGCCAGTAGTACCCGGGACGCATCGAACGGGCAGTACTTC. The V gene is TRBV19, the J gene TRBJ2-7; tentatively, D is TRBD1 or TRBD2 (5 bases each). The germline V and J ends were trimmed by 4 bases and 9 bases, with 19 bases remaining between them. This CDR3 region has 14 residues. Germline-derived CDR1 and CDR2 are LNHDA and SQIVND (reference sequence). The whole variable domain, filled in from reference TRBV19 and TRBJ2-7, reads DGGITQSPKYLFRKEGQNVTLSCEQNLNHDAMYWYRQDPGQGLRLIYYSQIVNDFQKGDIAEGYSVSREKKESFPLTVTSAQKNPTAFYLCASSTRDASNGQYFGPGTRLTVT.

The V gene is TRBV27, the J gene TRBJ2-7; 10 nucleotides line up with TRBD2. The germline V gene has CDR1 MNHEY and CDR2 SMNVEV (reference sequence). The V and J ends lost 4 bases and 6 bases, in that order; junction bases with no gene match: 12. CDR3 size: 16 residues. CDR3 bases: TGTGCCAGCAGTTCCGGTAGGGGTAGCGGGAGGCCCGAGCAGTACTTC. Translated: CASSSGRGSGRPEQYF.

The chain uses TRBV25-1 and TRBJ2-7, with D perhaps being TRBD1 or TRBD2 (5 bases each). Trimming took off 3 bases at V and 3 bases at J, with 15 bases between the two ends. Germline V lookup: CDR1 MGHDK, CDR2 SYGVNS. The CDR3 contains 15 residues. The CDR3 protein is CASSDTPGPIYEQYF. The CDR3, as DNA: TGTGCCAGCAGTGACACACCGGGACCAATCTACGAGCAGTACTTC.

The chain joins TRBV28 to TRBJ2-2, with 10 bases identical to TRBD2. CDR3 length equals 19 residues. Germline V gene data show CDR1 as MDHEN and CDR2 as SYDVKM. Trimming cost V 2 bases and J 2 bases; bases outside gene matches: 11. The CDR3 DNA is TGTGCCAGCAGTTTAGGGGGGTATAGCGGGAGGCTTAACACCGGGGAGCTGTTTTTT. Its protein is CASSLGGYSGRLNTGELFF.

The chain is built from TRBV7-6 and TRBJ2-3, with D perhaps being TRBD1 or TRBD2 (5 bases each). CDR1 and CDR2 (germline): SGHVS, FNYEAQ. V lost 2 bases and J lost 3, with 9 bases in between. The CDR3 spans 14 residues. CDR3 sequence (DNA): TGTGCCAGCAGCTTAATGGGACGGACAGATACGCAGTATTTT. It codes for CASSLMGRTDTQYF.

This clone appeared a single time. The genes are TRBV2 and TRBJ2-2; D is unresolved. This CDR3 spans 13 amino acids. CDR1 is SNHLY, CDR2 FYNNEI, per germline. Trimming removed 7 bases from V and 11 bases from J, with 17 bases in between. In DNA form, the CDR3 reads TGTGCCAGCAAAGCAGTTTGGGCTGGTGAGCTGTTTTTT. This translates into CASKAVWAGELFF.

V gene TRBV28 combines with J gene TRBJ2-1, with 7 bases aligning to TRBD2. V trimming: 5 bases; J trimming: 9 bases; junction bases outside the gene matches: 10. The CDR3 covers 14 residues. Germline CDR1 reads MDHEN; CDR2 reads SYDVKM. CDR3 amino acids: CASSIRGRAGEQFF. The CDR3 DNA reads TGTGCCAGCAGTATTCGAGGGAGGGCCGGTGAGCAGTTCTTC.

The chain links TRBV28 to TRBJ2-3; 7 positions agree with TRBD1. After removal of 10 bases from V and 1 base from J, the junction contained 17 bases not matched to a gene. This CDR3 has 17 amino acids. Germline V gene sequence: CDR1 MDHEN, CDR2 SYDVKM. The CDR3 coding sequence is TGTGCCACCCAACCCAGCCGACAGGGTTACGGCACAGATACGCAGTATTTT. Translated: CATQPSRQGYGTDTQYF.

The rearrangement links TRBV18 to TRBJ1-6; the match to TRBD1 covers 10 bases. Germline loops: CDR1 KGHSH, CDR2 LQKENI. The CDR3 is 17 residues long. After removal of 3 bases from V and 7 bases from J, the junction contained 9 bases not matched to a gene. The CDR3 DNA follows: TGTGCCAGCTCACCCACCGGGACAGGGGTTTTGAATTCACCCCTCCACTTT. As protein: CASSPTGTGVLNSPLHF.

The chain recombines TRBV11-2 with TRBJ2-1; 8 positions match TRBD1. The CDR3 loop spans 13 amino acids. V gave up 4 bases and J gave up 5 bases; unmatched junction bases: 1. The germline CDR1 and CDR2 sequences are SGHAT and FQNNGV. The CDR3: CASSWGQDNEQFF. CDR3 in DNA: TGTGCCAGCAGCTGGGGACAGGACAATGAGCAGTTCTTC.

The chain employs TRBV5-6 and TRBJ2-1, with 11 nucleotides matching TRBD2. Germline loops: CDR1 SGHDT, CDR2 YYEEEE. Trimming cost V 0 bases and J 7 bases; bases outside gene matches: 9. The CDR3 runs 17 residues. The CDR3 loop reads CASSLGGRLAGKNEQFF. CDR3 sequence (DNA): TGTGCCAGCAGCTTGGGGGGGCGACTAGCGGGAAAGAATGAGCAGTTCTTC.

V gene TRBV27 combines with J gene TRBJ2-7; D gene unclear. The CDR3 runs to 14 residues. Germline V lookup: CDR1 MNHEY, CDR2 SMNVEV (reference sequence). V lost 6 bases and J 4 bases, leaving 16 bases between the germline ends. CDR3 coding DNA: TGTGCCAGCAGACGGAGTGCCGTGGGTTACGAGCAGTACTTC. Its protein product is CASRRSAVGYEQYF.